A selection of T cell receptor beta chains follows, all from one sample in a study of T-cell reconstitution after alpha-beta-depleted transplantation in children. TCRdb re-called the PCR reads through MiXCR, storing one row per CDR3 protein. The sample lists 600,000 to 700,000 distinct CDR3 sequences, roughly 13% occurring once. This sample comprised PBMCs, obtained before TCRalphabeta/CD19-depleted stem cell transplant. The receptors were gathered from a girl aged 2-10 years with congenital amegakaryocytic thrombocytopenia, due to receive a stem cell transplant. Both conserved end residues are part of each CDR3. A D gene is named only where the DNA matches it firmly. A clone size is listed for some rows: how often the clone was seen (once, few, many), or a class if it is expanded.

j_call: TRBJ2-1; cdr3_length: 11; clone_size: many; d_call: NA; v_call: TRBV2; cdr3_aa: CASNLGAIQFF; cdr3_nt: TGTGCCAGCAATCTGGGCGCCATTCAGTTCTTC
j_call: TRBJ2-3; cdr3_length: 12; clone_size: many; d_call: NA; v_call: TRBV5-1; cdr3_aa: CASRPGSDTQYF; cdr3_nt: TGCGCCAGCAGACCTGGTTCGGATACGCAGTATTTT
j_call: TRBJ2-5; cdr3_length: 14; clone_size: NA; d_call: NA; v_call: TRBV12-3/TRBV12-4; cdr3_aa: CASNRREVEETQYF; cdr3_nt: TGTGCCAGCAACCGACGCGAGGTGGAAGAGACCCAGTACTTC
j_call: TRBJ1-1; cdr3_length: 13; clone_size: NA; d_call: NA; v_call: TRBV10-3; cdr3_aa: CAISESTWFEAFF; cdr3_nt: TGTGCCATCAGTGAGTCGACATGGTTTGAAGCTTTCTTT
j_call: TRBJ2-5; cdr3_length: 13; clone_size: NA; d_call: NA; v_call: TRBV18; cdr3_aa: CASSPLTQETQYF; cdr3_nt: TGTGCCAGCTCACCACTAACCCAAGAGACCCAGTACTTC
j_call: TRBJ2-5; cdr3_length: 15; clone_size: NA; d_call: TRBD1; v_call: TRBV5-1; cdr3_aa: CASSFRQGVQETQYF; cdr3_nt: TGCGCCAGCAGCTTCCGACAGGGTGTCCAAGAGACCCAGTACTTC
j_call: TRBJ2-7; cdr3_length: 14; clone_size: many; d_call: TRBD1; v_call: TRBV6-5; cdr3_aa: CASSYVGTGYEQYF; cdr3_nt: TGTGCCAGCAGTTACGTCGGGACAGGGTACGAGCAGTACTTC
j_call: TRBJ2-7; cdr3_length: 14; clone_size: many; d_call: NA; v_call: TRBV5-1; cdr3_aa: CASSRDLLTYEQYF; cdr3_nt: TGCGCCAGCAGCCGAGACCTACTGACCTACGAGCAGTACTTC
j_call: TRBJ1-1; cdr3_length: 15; clone_size: many; d_call: NA; v_call: TRBV29-1; cdr3_aa: CSVEGTEALWTEAFF; cdr3_nt: TGCAGCGTTGAGGGTACTGAGGCCCTCTGGACTGAAGCTTTCTTT
j_call: TRBJ1-5; cdr3_length: 17; clone_size: once; d_call: TRBD1; v_call: TRBV7-2; cdr3_aa: CASSLVGQVSNGLPQHF; cdr3_nt: TGTGCCAGCAGCTTAGTGGGACAGGTATCCAATGGTTTGCCCCAGCATTTT
j_call: TRBJ2-5; cdr3_length: 15; clone_size: NA; d_call: NA; v_call: TRBV20-1; cdr3_aa: CSARDGGRGQETQYF; cdr3_nt: TGCAGTGCTAGAGATGGTGGCAGGGGTCAAGAGACCCAGTACTTC
j_call: TRBJ2-7; cdr3_length: 18; clone_size: many; d_call: NA; v_call: TRBV20-1; cdr3_aa: CSARDRNRYAPFSYEQYF; cdr3_nt: TGCAGTGCTAGAGATCGGAATAGGTACGCCCCTTTCTCCTACGAGCAGTACTTC
j_call: TRBJ1-2; cdr3_length: 14; clone_size: many; d_call: NA; v_call: TRBV5-1; cdr3_aa: CASSLAAEGDGYTF; cdr3_nt: TGCGCCAGCAGCCTTGCCGCGGAGGGTGACGGCTACACCTTC
j_call: TRBJ2-1; cdr3_length: 16; clone_size: NA; d_call: TRBD2; v_call: TRBV7-9; cdr3_aa: CASSFLAGGMYDEQFF; cdr3_nt: TGTGCCAGCAGCTTTCTGGCGGGAGGAATGTACGATGAGCAGTTCTTC
j_call: TRBJ2-2; cdr3_length: 15; clone_size: many; d_call: TRBD2; v_call: TRBV12-3/TRBV12-4; cdr3_aa: CASSPSGKNTGELFF; cdr3_nt: TGTGCCAGCTCCCCTAGCGGGAAGAACACCGGGGAGCTGTTTTTT
j_call: TRBJ2-3; cdr3_length: 15; clone_size: few; d_call: NA; v_call: TRBV3-1; cdr3_aa: CASSQVGVSTDTQYF; cdr3_nt: TGTGCCAGCAGCCAGGTCGGGGTGAGCACAGATACGCAGTATTTT
j_call: TRBJ2-3; cdr3_length: 15; clone_size: many; d_call: NA; v_call: TRBV12-3/TRBV12-4; cdr3_aa: CASSLLVGAMDTQYF; cdr3_nt: TGTGCCAGCAGTTTATTGGTGGGGGCCATGGATACGCAGTATTTT
j_call: TRBJ2-3; cdr3_length: 16; clone_size: many; d_call: TRBD1; v_call: TRBV11-2; cdr3_aa: CASSLVRDRAIDTQYF; cdr3_nt: TGTGCCAGCAGCTTAGTAAGGGACAGGGCGATAGATACGCAGTATTTT
j_call: TRBJ2-5; cdr3_length: 13; clone_size: NA; d_call: TRBD1; v_call: TRBV29-1; cdr3_aa: CSVLRDSLKSQYF; cdr3_nt: TGCAGCGTCCTCCGGGACAGCCTTAAATCCCAGTACTTC
j_call: TRBJ2-7; cdr3_length: 16; clone_size: many; d_call: TRBD2; v_call: TRBV5-5; cdr3_aa: CASSGGGLAGSYEQYF; cdr3_nt: TGTGCCAGCAGCGGAGGAGGACTAGCGGGTTCCTACGAGCAGTACTTC
j_call: TRBJ2-7; cdr3_length: 14; clone_size: many; d_call: TRBD2; v_call: TRBV7-9; cdr3_aa: CASTLADDSYEQYF; cdr3_nt: TGTGCCAGCACACTAGCGGATGACTCCTACGAGCAGTACTTC
j_call: TRBJ2-4; cdr3_length: 18; clone_size: NA; d_call: TRBD2; v_call: TRBV11-1; cdr3_aa: CASSLVGSGTIAKNIQYF; cdr3_nt: TGTGCCAGCAGCTTAGTCGGTAGCGGGACGATAGCCAAAAACATTCAGTACTTC
j_call: TRBJ2-3; cdr3_length: 14; clone_size: NA; d_call: NA; v_call: TRBV5-1; cdr3_aa: CASTRHQGTDTQYF; cdr3_nt: TGCGCCAGCACGAGACATCAAGGAACAGATACGCAGTATTTT
j_call: TRBJ2-1; cdr3_length: 16; clone_size: NA; d_call: TRBD2; v_call: TRBV7-9; cdr3_aa: CASSFLTSGTIQEQFF; cdr3_nt: TGTGCCAGCAGCTTCCTGACTAGCGGGACCATCCAGGAGCAGTTCTTC
j_call: TRBJ2-3; cdr3_length: 14; clone_size: few; d_call: TRBD2; v_call: TRBV12-3/TRBV12-4; cdr3_aa: CASTRTSGADTQYF; cdr3_nt: TGTGCCAGCACGAGGACTAGCGGGGCAGATACGCAGTATTTT